The 17 T cell receptor beta chains presented below share a single source sample, sequenced in a study of CD4 T cells in relation to SARS-CoV-2 and coronaviruses. Unexposed donor CD4+ T cells date from 2011-2018, before the COVID-19 pandemic. The cells were cultured for around ten days before CD4+ T cells were isolated. Some clones are missing from TCRdb's copy, which holds only in-frame ones; the method was immunoSEQ multiplex PCR. The sample lists more than 20,000 clones, roughly 72% occurring once. Their antigen targets remain unknown. The sample consisted of CD4+ T cells from PBMCs, cultured in vitro. These receptors all stem from a human donor in good health.

The chain employs TRBV4-2 and TRBJ2-7, with 14 bases lining up with TRBD2. This CDR3 has 17 residues. V shed 2 bases, J shed 2 bases, and the junction held 5 bases outside the gene matches. The germline V gene encodes CDR1 LGHNA and CDR2 YNFKEQ. CDR3 protein: CASSQLTSGRGPYEQYF. CDR3 coding DNA: TGTGCCAGCAGCCAATTGACTAGCGGGAGGGGTCCCTACGAGCAGTACTTC.

The sample holds one count of this clone. Other DNA sequences in this specimen translate into the identical CDR3. The genes are TRBV9 and TRBJ2-2; the D gene could be TRBD1 or TRBD2 (5 bases each). The length of the CDR3 is 15 residues. CDR1 and CDR2 (germline): SGDLS, YYNGEE. With 2 bases removed from V and 6 bases from J, the gap between germline ends came to 14 bases. The DNA of the CDR3 is TGTGCCAGCAGCGTGGGGCCTAGCACGGCCGGGGAGCTGTTTTTT. This codes for CASSVGPSTAGELFF.

The V and J genes are TRBV12-5 and TRBJ2-1; TRBD2 matches at 7 bases. Trimming removed 1 base from V and 9 bases from J; junction bases left unmatched: 3. CDR3 length: 13 residues. From germline, CDR1 is LGHNT and CDR2 FRNRAP. The CDR3 region is CASGLDWGGEQFF. CDR3 nucleotides: TGTGCTAGTGGTTTGGATTGGGGGGGTGAGCAGTTCTTC.

The V call is TRBV7-7, the J call TRBJ2-2; either TRBD1 or TRBD2 may supply D (5 bases each). This CDR3 contains 15 residues. V was pared by 5 bases and J by 5 bases, with 15 bases between. Per germline, CDR1 SSHAT and CDR2 FNYEAQ (reference sequence). The DNA of the CDR3 is TGTGCCAGCAGCCCCACGGGGACCAGGACCGGGGAGCTGTTTTTT. It specifies CASSPTGTRTGELFF.

This clone was observed once. The V and J genes are TRBV6-5 and TRBJ2-2; 8 bases match TRBD2. Germline loops: CDR1 MNHEY, CDR2 SVGAGI. The CDR3 is made up of 15 amino acids. V lost 7 bases to trimming and J lost 2 bases; unmatched junction nucleotides: 6. The DNA of the CDR3 is TGTGCCAGCACTACTAGCGGTGTAAACACCGGGGAGCTGTTTTTT. Protein: CASTTSGVNTGELFF.

This rearrangement joins TRBV3-1 (or the pseudogene TRBV3-2) to TRBJ1-5; D is uncertain. V dropped 0 bases and J dropped 0 bases, with 3 bases sitting between them. CDR1 is LGHDT and CDR2 is YNNKEL in the germline V gene (reference sequence). This CDR3 region has 14 residues. The CDR3 here is CASSQEHSNQPQHF. The CDR3 DNA reads TGTGCCAGCAGCCAAGAACATAGCAATCAGCCCCAGCATTTT.

This clone was counted a few times. The chain uses TRBV19 and TRBJ1-6, with 8 bases identical to TRBD1. CDR3 size: 16 residues. CDR1 is LNHDA and CDR2 is SQIVND in the germline V gene (reference sequence). V shed 6 bases and J 10 bases; nucleotides not matched to a gene: 14. CDR3 loop: CASRSFAGGRDSPLHF. In nucleotides, the CDR3 is TGTGCCAGTAGATCCTTCGCAGGGGGCAGAGACTCACCCCTCCACTTT.

This clone was detected only a few times. The chain is built from TRBV2 and TRBJ1-5; unclear D gene. This CDR3 region has 11 residues. CDR1 and CDR2 from the germline V gene are SNHLY and FYNNEI. V was shortened by 4 bases and J by 6 bases, with 4 bases between the two germline ends. Written as DNA, the CDR3 is TGTGCCAGCAGTGTGTCTCAGCCCCAGCATTTT. Encoded protein: CASSVSQPQHF.

A single count supports this clone. The junction differs from germline at one of its ends, possibly a read error. The rearrangement links TRBV13 to TRBJ1-2; 8 bases fit TRBD1. Germline lookup yields CDR1 PRHDT and CDR2 FYEKMQ (reference sequence). CDR3 length: 14 residues. The chain's CDR3 is CASSIGQGIHGYTF. The CDR3 DNA is TGTGCCAGCAGCATAGGACAGGGTATACATGGCTACACCTTC.

The chain combines TRBV7-2 with TRBJ2-7, with TRBD2 as a possible D gene (6 bases). V was pared by 5 bases and J by 1 base, with 12 bases between. Looked up from germline, CDR1 is SGHTA and CDR2 is FQGNSA. CDR3 length: 14 amino acids. CDR3 DNA: TGTGCCAGCAGCCCCTCTGGGACTTCCTACGAGCAGTACTTC. It specifies CASSPSGTSYEQYF.

V and J are TRBV2 and TRBJ2-1, with D uncertain. The germline CDR1 and CDR2 sequences are SNHLY and FYNNEI. CDR3 length: 11 residues. V was shortened by 4 bases and J by 5 bases, with 3 bases between the two germline ends. This chain's CDR3 is CASSGDNEQFF. The CDR3 DNA reads as TGTGCCAGCAGTGGGGACAATGAGCAGTTCTTC.

In this sample, this clone turned up a few times. V gene TRBV9 combines with J gene TRBJ1-2; D not resolved. The V end was cut by 4 bases, the J end by 4 bases, with 11 bases between. The CDR3 consists of 13 residues. Germline V gives CDR1 SGDLS, CDR2 YYNGEE. CDR3 region: CASSHDTSYGYTF. CDR3 bases: TGTGCCAGCAGCCACGACACTTCCTATGGCTACACCTTC.

The chain is built from TRBV2 and TRBJ2-7; D not resolved. Trimming cost V 5 bases and J 4 bases, with 12 bases left between them. This CDR3 spans 13 amino acids. Per germline, CDR1 SNHLY and CDR2 FYNNEI. CDR3 DNA sequence: TGTGCCAGCAGTCCACAGAGTTGGTACGAGCAGTACTTC. Protein product: CASSPQSWYEQYF.

The gene calls are TRBV20-1 and TRBJ2-7, with D tentatively TRBD2 (5 bases). Germline V gene data show CDR1 as DFQATT and CDR2 as SNEGSKA (reference sequence). V lost 6 bases and J lost 2, with 8 bases in between. The CDR3 is 11 amino acids. The CDR3 loop reads CSADSAYEQYF. The CDR3 region has the DNA TGCAGTGCGGACTCCGCCTACGAGCAGTACTTC.

This sequence joins TRBV3-1 (or the pseudogene TRBV3-2) and TRBJ1-2, with TRBD1 matching over 12 bases. CDR1 and CDR2 (germline): LGHDT, YNNKEL (reference sequence). With 4 bases clipped from V and 4 bases from J, the junction kept 7 bases outside the gene matches. CDR3 length equals 16 residues. The CDR3 DNA sequence: TGTGCCAGCAGCCTTGCGGGACAGGGGGCTTTCTATGGCTACACCTTC. Encoded protein: CASSLAGQGAFYGYTF.

The rearrangement links TRBV27 to TRBJ1-2, with a weak D call TRBD1 (5 bases). V shed 3 bases and J shed 6 bases, with 11 bases lying between them. The germline V gene has CDR1 MNHEY and CDR2 SMNVEV (reference sequence). This CDR3 region has 13 residues. CDR3 bases: TGTGCCAGCAGTTTTTGGGGGGGAAATGGCTACACCTTC. Translated: CASSFWGGNGYTF.

This clone has only a few counts. The rearrangement joins TRBV2 to TRBJ1-2, with 7 bases identical to TRBD1. V was pared by 5 bases and J by 2 bases, with 2 bases of the junction left unmatched. This CDR3 is 13 amino acids long. Per germline, CDR1 SNHLY and CDR2 FYNNEI. The CDR3 loop reads CASSKQGNYGYTF. CDR3 sequence (DNA): TGTGCCAGCAGTAAACAGGGGAACTATGGCTACACCTTC. Filled out from reference TRBV2 and TRBJ1-2, the complete variable domain reads EPEVTQTPSHQVTQMGQEVILRCVPISNHLYFYWYRQILGQKVEFLVSFYNNEISEKSEIFDDQFSVERPDGSNFTLKIRSTKLEDSAMYFCASSKQGNYGYTFGSGTRLTVV.